The rows below give T cell receptor beta chains drawn from one sample of a study of blood T cell repertoires in COVID-19. Repertoires were generated with immunoSEQ multiplex PCR, while TCRdb's copy carries only in-frame clones and drops some. The top ten clones hold about 11% of a sample with 80,000 to 90,000 clones, around 85% of them seen once. Sequencing was carried out using peripheral blood. The receptor set was obtained from a man aged 65 to 79 with acute or convalescent COVID-19. The CDR3 runs from the conserved cysteine through the conserved F or W. The order of the fields is J gene, clone size, D gene, V gene, CDR3 protein, CDR3 DNA. The D gene is left open where the match is weak. Size is stated for part of the rows, as once, few or many counts, or as a class when the clone is expanded.

J: TRBJ2-5
size: NA
D: TRBD2
V: TRBV6-5
CDR3: CASSFSGGLLETQYF
DNA: TGTGCCAGCAGTTTCTCGGGGGGGCTTTTAGAGACCCAGTACTTC

J: TRBJ2-3
size: NA
D: NA
V: TRBV5-5
CDR3: CASSLVARGSTDTQYF
DNA: TGTGCCAGCAGCTTAGTTGCGCGGGGTAGCACAGATACGCAGTATTTT

J: TRBJ2-2
size: once
D: TRBD2
V: TRBV27
CDR3: CASSFPSGGHYTGELFF
DNA: TGTGCCAGCAGTTTTCCTAGCGGGGGGCACTACACCGGGGAGCTGTTTTTT

J: TRBJ1-2
size: NA
D: TRBD1
V: TRBV5-1
CDR3: CASSLATGGNYGYTF
DNA: TGCGCCAGCAGCTTGGCCACAGGGGGTAACTATGGCTACACCTTC

J: TRBJ2-1
size: few
D: TRBD1
V: TRBV7-3
CDR3: CASSLDRVSNEQFF
DNA: TGTGCCAGCAGCCTAGACAGGGTTTCCAATGAGCAGTTCTTC

J: TRBJ2-1
size: NA
D: TRBD2
V: TRBV6-5
CDR3: CASSYSSGVINEQFF
DNA: TGTGCCAGCAGTTACTCTAGCGGGGTAATCAATGAGCAGTTCTTC

J: TRBJ2-7
size: NA
D: TRBD2
V: TRBV4-2
CDR3: CASSLAGAGGLYEQYF
DNA: TGTGCCAGCAGCCTAGCCGGAGCGGGGGGCCTCTACGAGCAGTACTTC

J: TRBJ1-2
size: NA
D: TRBD1
V: TRBV10-3
CDR3: CAISDGTAYGYTF
DNA: TGTGCCATCAGTGACGGGACAGCATATGGCTACACCTTC

J: TRBJ1-2
size: NA
D: TRBD1
V: TRBV10-2
CDR3: CASSETSVGQGAGYTF
DNA: TGCGCCAGCAGTGAGACCTCGGTGGGACAGGGGGCGGGCTACACCTTC

J: TRBJ2-2
size: NA
D: NA
V: TRBV19
CDR3: CASRGNTRAGELFF
DNA: TGTGCCAGTCGAGGGAACACTAGGGCCGGGGAGCTGTTTTTT

J: TRBJ2-1
size: NA
D: TRBD1
V: TRBV5-1
CDR3: CASSPRTGDEQFF
DNA: TGCGCCAGCAGCCCAAGGACAGGGGATGAGCAGTTCTTC

J: TRBJ2-7
size: NA
D: NA
V: TRBV11-2
CDR3: CASSSSYEQYF
DNA: TGTGCCAGCAGCTCGAGCTACGAGCAGTACTTC

J: TRBJ1-1
size: NA
D: NA
V: TRBV21-1
CDR3: CASSKGPRNNRVRASRTEAFF
DNA: TGTGCCAGCAGCAAAGGGCCGCGGAACAACAGGGTCAGGGCTTCGAGGACTGAAGCTTTCTTT

J: TRBJ1-5
size: many
D: NA
V: TRBV6-5
CDR3: CASSLGQPQHF
DNA: TGTGCCAGCAGTTTGGGCCAGCCCCAGCATTTT

J: TRBJ2-7
size: NA
D: TRBD1
V: TRBV18
CDR3: CASSPTGPYEQYF
DNA: TGTGCCAGCTCACCGACAGGGCCCTACGAGCAGTACTTC

J: TRBJ1-4
size: NA
D: NA
V: TRBV4-1
CDR3: CASSQVGGESNEKLFF
DNA: TGCGCCAGCAGCCAAGTAGGGGGGGAGAGTAATGAAAAACTGTTTTTT

J: TRBJ1-4
size: few
D: NA
V: TRBV6-5
CDR3: CASSYAGAREKLFF
DNA: TGTGCCAGCAGTTATGCTGGGGCACGGGAAAAACTGTTTTTT

J: TRBJ1-2
size: NA
D: NA
V: TRBV5-1
CDR3: CASSGTGKDYGYTF
DNA: TGCGCCAGCAGTGGTACAGGAAAAGACTATGGCTACACCTTC

J: TRBJ1-3
size: NA
D: TRBD1
V: TRBV7-2
CDR3: CASSLSRGVGNTIYF
DNA: TGTGCCAGCAGCTTATCCAGGGGGGTTGGAAACACCATATATTTT

J: TRBJ2-1
size: NA
D: TRBD2
V: TRBV19
CDR3: CASSAASGGAREQFF
DNA: TGTGCCAGTAGTGCCGCTAGCGGGGGGGCAAGGGAGCAGTTCTTC

J: TRBJ1-6
size: NA
D: TRBD1
V: TRBV2
CDR3: CASSDDRGHSPLHF
DNA: TGTGCCAGCAGTGATGACAGGGGGCATTCACCCCTCCACTTT

J: TRBJ2-1
size: NA
D: TRBD2
V: TRBV6-6
CDR3: CASSYSIVAGYEQFF
DNA: TGTGCCAGCAGTTACTCGATTGTAGCGGGGTATGAGCAGTTCTTC

J: TRBJ2-1
size: NA
D: TRBD2
V: TRBV25-1
CDR3: CASSEPGLAGGLEQFF
DNA: TGTGCCAGCAGTGAACCTGGACTAGCGGGGGGGCTTGAGCAGTTCTTC

J: TRBJ1-1
size: NA
D: NA
V: TRBV6-5
CDR3: CASSYLGRANTEAFF
DNA: TGTGCCAGCAGTTACTTAGGCAGGGCAAACACTGAAGCTTTCTTT

J: TRBJ2-7
size: NA
D: TRBD1
V: TRBV4-1
CDR3: CASSPTPRGRGIYEQYF
DNA: TGCGCCAGCAGCCCTACGCCCCGTGGCAGGGGGATTTACGAGCAGTACTTC

J: TRBJ2-3
size: NA
D: TRBD1
V: TRBV28
CDR3: CASSLDREWGTQYF
DNA: TGTGCCAGCAGTTTAGACAGGGAGTGGGGTACGCAGTATTTT

J: TRBJ1-6
size: NA
D: TRBD1
V: TRBV5-4
CDR3: CASSLQGGNSPLHF
DNA: TGTGCCAGCAGCTTGCAGGGGGGAAATTCACCCCTCCACTTT

J: TRBJ1-4
size: NA
D: TRBD1
V: TRBV7-9
CDR3: CASSQHRGTNEKLFF
DNA: TGTGCCAGCAGCCAACACAGGGGCACTAATGAAAAACTGTTTTTT

J: TRBJ2-3
size: NA
D: NA
V: TRBV19
CDR3: CASSDADTDTQYF
DNA: TGTGCCAGTAGTGACGCGGACACAGATACGCAGTATTTT

J: TRBJ1-5
size: NA
D: NA
V: TRBV18
CDR3: CASSPGGSQPQHF
DNA: TGTGCCAGCTCACCGGGGGGTAGTCAGCCCCAGCATTTT

J: TRBJ1-1
size: NA
D: TRBD1
V: TRBV19
CDR3: CASSIPDRLNTEAFF
DNA: TGTGCCAGTAGTATTCCGGACAGGTTGAACACTGAAGCTTTCTTT

J: TRBJ2-3
size: NA
D: NA
V: TRBV7-2
CDR3: CASSLELQLDTQYF
DNA: TGTGCCAGCAGCTTAGAGCTCCAACTAGATACGCAGTATTTT

J: TRBJ1-2
size: NA
D: TRBD1
V: TRBV5-6
CDR3: CASSPRQGANYGYTF
DNA: TGTGCCAGCAGCCCCCGACAGGGAGCTAACTATGGCTACACCTTC

J: TRBJ1-2
size: NA
D: NA
V: TRBV5-4
CDR3: CASSFRGTYGYTF
DNA: TGTGCCAGCAGCTTTCGGGGGACCTATGGCTACACCTTC

J: TRBJ2-7
size: NA
D: TRBD1
V: TRBV28
CDR3: CASNKSDRSYEQYF
DNA: TGTGCCAGCAATAAATCGGACAGGTCTTACGAGCAGTACTTC

J: TRBJ2-5
size: NA
D: TRBD2
V: TRBV28
CDR3: CASHRGGQETQYF
DNA: TGTGCCAGTCACCGGGGGGGGCAAGAGACCCAGTACTTC

J: TRBJ2-7
size: NA
D: TRBD1
V: TRBV29-1
CDR3: CSAVTGEAYEQYF
DNA: TGCAGCGCAGTAACAGGGGAAGCGTACGAGCAGTACTTC

J: TRBJ1-1
size: few
D: NA
V: TRBV18
CDR3: CASSPGGGGTEAFF
DNA: TGTGCCAGCTCACCAGGTGGGGGGGGCACTGAAGCTTTCTTT

J: TRBJ2-1
size: NA
D: TRBD1
V: TRBV6-1
CDR3: CASSVTGALSYNEQFF
DNA: TGTGCCAGCAGTGTCACAGGGGCCCTAAGTTACAATGAGCAGTTCTTC

J: TRBJ1-1
size: few
D: TRBD1
V: TRBV4-1
CDR3: CASSQEGQATLNTEAFF
DNA: TGCGCCAGCAGCCAAGAGGGACAGGCGACTTTGAACACTGAAGCTTTCTTT

J: TRBJ2-5
size: NA
D: NA
V: TRBV28
CDR3: CASSSRKLGAGETQYF
DNA: TGTGCCAGCAGTTCTCGAAAGTTGGGGGCTGGAGAGACCCAGTACTTC

J: TRBJ2-3
size: NA
D: TRBD2
V: TRBV10-3
CDR3: CAISPGGMTDTQYF
DNA: TGTGCCATCAGCCCGGGGGGTATGACAGATACGCAGTATTTT

J: TRBJ1-3
size: NA
D: NA
V: TRBV10-1
CDR3: CASSEGVPSSGNTIYF
DNA: TGCGCCAGCAGTGAAGGAGTTCCGAGCTCTGGAAACACCATATATTTT

J: TRBJ2-3
size: NA
D: NA
V: TRBV6-5
CDR3: CASSYGPVGTDTQYF
DNA: TGTGCCAGCAGTTACGGGCCCGTGGGCACAGATACGCAGTATTTT

J: TRBJ2-1
size: NA
D: TRBD1
V: TRBV10-3
CDR3: CAISLDAGQGLDEQFF
DNA: TGTGCCATCAGTCTGGATGCGGGACAGGGGTTGGATGAGCAGTTCTTC

J: TRBJ2-1
size: few
D: TRBD1
V: TRBV13
CDR3: CASSLGTGGSDEQFF
DNA: TGTGCCAGCAGCCTCGGGACAGGGGGATCCGATGAGCAGTTCTTC

J: TRBJ1-3
size: NA
D: NA
V: TRBV29-1
CDR3: CSVTESNSGNTIYF
DNA: TGCAGCGTTACCGAGAGTAACTCTGGAAACACCATATATTTT

J: TRBJ2-2
size: NA
D: NA
V: TRBV5-5
CDR3: CASSSSFRTVNTGELFF
DNA: TGTGCCAGCAGCAGCAGCTTCAGGACAGTTAACACCGGGGAGCTGTTTTTT

J: TRBJ2-3
size: NA
D: TRBD1
V: TRBV28
CDR3: CASSLPGQGADTQYF
DNA: TGTGCCAGCAGTTTACCGGGACAGGGGGCGGATACGCAGTATTTT